This is a list of T cell receptor beta chains from one sample in a study of cytomegalovirus exposure and HLA in healthy donors. The data were produced by immunoSEQ multiplex PCR, yet TCRdb's version contains in-frame clones alone and is incomplete. The sample shows 150,000 to 200,000 clones, approximately 12% of them seen only once. Sequenced: PBMCs. Receptors were obtained from a man aged 45-65 years in good health and CMV-seropositive. The CDR3 runs from the conserved cysteine through the conserved F or W. Each record gives: J gene, clone size, V gene, D gene, CDR3 DNA, CDR3 protein. The D gene is left open where the match is weak. Not all rows give a size; the values are once, few, many and, for expanded clones, a class.

>TRBJ2-1|.|TRBV4-3|.
TGCGCCAGCAGCCTGTCTGGGGTGGGGAGCTCCTACAATGAGCAGTTCTTC
CASSLSGVGSSYNEQFF
>TRBJ1-1|few|TRBV7-9|TRBD1
TGTGCCAGCAGCTTAATAGACAGGGGGCCCACTGAAGCTTTCTTT
CASSLIDRGPTEAFF
>TRBJ2-3|.|TRBV6-1|TRBD1
TGTGCCAGCAGTGAAGCGAACAGGGGATTTAGCACAGATACGCAGTATTTT
CASSEANRGFSTDTQYF
>TRBJ2-5|.|TRBV15|.
TGTGCCACCAGCAGAGATTCCCCCGGGGAGACCCAGTACTTC
CATSRDSPGETQYF
>TRBJ1-4|few|TRBV6-5|TRBD1
TGTGCCAGCAGTTCACCCGGGACAGGGAGTGAAAAACTGTTTTTT
CASSSPGTGSEKLFF
>TRBJ1-4|.|TRBV10-3|TRBD1
TGTGCCATCAGTGAGTCGGGACAGGGGACTGAAAAACTGTTTTTT
CAISESGQGTEKLFF
>TRBJ2-1|.|TRBV6-5|TRBD2
TGTGCCAGCAGCCAGACTAGCGGGGGCTATGAGCAGTTCTTC
CASSQTSGGYEQFF
>TRBJ2-3|.|TRBV6-5|TRBD1
TGTGCCAGCAGTCCGGGACAGGGGGCGGCAGATACGCAGTATTTT
CASSPGQGAADTQYF
>TRBJ1-5|few|TRBV28|.
TGTGCCAGCACCCACGGGAGCGGGCTAAGCAATCAGCCCCAGCATTTT
CASTHGSGLSNQPQHF
>TRBJ1-1|.|TRBV27|TRBD1
TGTGCCAGCAGTGACAGGGTCTCTGAAGCTTTCTTT
CASSDRVSEAFF
>TRBJ1-1|few|TRBV7-9|.
TGTGCCAGCAGCCTCACGGGGGGGAACACTGAAGCTTTCTTT
CASSLTGGNTEAFF
>TRBJ1-6|few|TRBV7-2|TRBD1
TGTGCCAGCAGCCGCAGACAGGGGGCAACAACCTCAAATTCACCCCTCCACTTT
CASSRRQGATTSNSPLHF
>TRBJ2-1|.|TRBV6-1|.
TGTGCCAGCAGTGTCCCAGGCTCCAATGAGCAGTTCTTC
CASSVPGSNEQFF
>TRBJ2-1|few|TRBV6-1|.
TGTGCCAGCAGTGAAAACAGGGACAATGAGCAGTTCTTC
CASSENRDNEQFF
>TRBJ1-1|few|TRBV5-1|TRBD1
TGCGCCAGCAGCTGGGGACAGGGGGTAACTGAAGCTTTCTTT
CASSWGQGVTEAFF
>TRBJ1-2|.|TRBV4-2|TRBD1
TGTGCCAGCAGCCCGGGACAGGGGGCAACTAACTATGGCTACACCTTC
CASSPGQGATNYGYTF
>TRBJ1-2|few|TRBV4-3|.
TGCGCCAGCAGCCTAGATCCGACCAGCCTTAGAGGTGGCTACACCTTC
CASSLDPTSLRGGYTF
>TRBJ1-4|few|TRBV5-6|.
TGTGCCAGCAACTATCGGGCTGGAGGTGAAAAACTGTTTTTT
CASNYRAGGEKLFF
>TRBJ2-3|.|TRBV28|.
TGTGCCAGCAGTTTCAATACCCTATCGGGCACAGATACGCAGTATTTT
CASSFNTLSGTDTQYF
>TRBJ1-6|few|TRBV5-4|TRBD1
TGTGCCAGCAGCCCGGGACAGGGACTGGGGTCACCCCTCCACTTT
CASSPGQGLGSPLHF
>TRBJ1-1|.|TRBV7-9|TRBD1
TGTGCCAGCAGCTTAGCGGGTTTTCAGGGGGGCACTGAAGCTTTCTTT
CASSLAGFQGGTEAFF
>TRBJ2-2|.|TRBV4-3|TRBD2
TGCGCCAGCAGCCAAGAACCAGCGGGGGGGAGAGGCGGGGAGCTGTTTTTT
CASSQEPAGGRGGELFF
>TRBJ2-2|.|TRBV2|.
TGTGCCAGCAGTGAAGGGCCAGGGCGGGAGCTGTTTTTT
CASSEGPGRELFF
>TRBJ2-3|.|TRBV28|TRBD2
TGTGCCAGCAGCGGGGGCGCGAGCGGGGGTGATACGCAGTATTTT
CASSGGASGGDTQYF
>TRBJ1-1|.|TRBV11-3|.
TGTGCCAGCAGCCCCCGGACTGTTATGAACACTGAAGCTTTCTTT
CASSPRTVMNTEAFF
>TRBJ1-2|few|TRBV6-5|TRBD1
TGTGCCAGCAGTGCAGGGGGCGCGAGCTATGGCTACACCTTC
CASSAGGASYGYTF
>TRBJ1-1|.|TRBV27|TRBD1
TGTGCCAGCAGTCCGGGGACAGGGGGCATGAACACTGAAGCTTTCTTT
CASSPGTGGMNTEAFF
>TRBJ1-4|.|TRBV19|.
TGTGCCAGTAGCCTCACCCAGGCCGCCATAGGTGAAAAACTGTTTTTT
CASSLTQAAIGEKLFF
>TRBJ1-1|few|TRBV14|TRBD1
TGTGCCAGCAGCCTCGTGAGACAGGGGTCGAACACTGAAGCTTTCTTT
CASSLVRQGSNTEAFF
>TRBJ2-2|few|TRBV6-5|.
TGTGCCAGCAGTTACGGCCTGTTTGTTTCTGGGGAGCTGTTTTTT
CASSYGLFVSGELFF
>TRBJ1-1|.|TRBV7-9|.
TGTGCCAGCAGCTTGACAGCACAGAACACTGAAGCTTTCTTT
CASSLTAQNTEAFF
>TRBJ2-3|.|TRBV7-2|TRBD2
TGTGCCAGCAGCCGTATAGCGGGGCACACAGATACGCAGTATTTT
CASSRIAGHTDTQYF
>TRBJ1-4|.|TRBV5-1|.
TGCGCCAGCAGCCGCTATTCACCTGCTGGAACTAATGAAAAACTGTTTTTT
CASSRYSPAGTNEKLFF
>TRBJ1-1|.|TRBV6-1|TRBD1
TGTGCCAGCAACCAGGACAGGGCGAGCACTGAAGCTTTCTTT
CASNQDRASTEAFF
>TRBJ1-6|few|TRBV5-6|.
TGTGCCAGCAGCTTGACAGGGTATAATTCACCCCTCCACTTT
CASSLTGYNSPLHF
>TRBJ1-5|few|TRBV5-4|.
TGTGCCAGCAGCTTGGCAGGGCAGCCCCAGCATTTT
CASSLAGQPQHF
>TRBJ2-3|.|TRBV5-1|.
TGCGCCAGCAGCTTGCAACAGGGTTCAGATACGCAGTATTTT
CASSLQQGSDTQYF
>TRBJ1-5|.|TRBV6-6|.
TGTGCCAGCACCAGGGAATTCAATCAGCCCCAGCATTTT
CASTREFNQPQHF